This TCR beta chain was retrieved from a study of T-cell memory formation after mild COVID-19. About the study: Clusters of TCRs were largely donor specific.

Study-level points and caveats: CD8+ contracting clones occupied EMRA, while CD4+ ones occupied mainly CM and EM.

This clonotype was seen a handful of times. Its specificity is not known. From the 5' RACE reads, TCRdb called clonotypes with MiXCR, one entry per CDR3 protein. Among under 300,000 distinct CDR3 sequences, about a sixth were seen once, and the ten largest hold approximately 23%. Per the germline V gene, CDR1 is ENHRY and CDR2 is SYGVKD. The V and J ends lost 2 bases and 1 base, in that order; junction bases with no gene match: 4. The CDR3 contains 15 residues. The receptor comes from a man younger than 35 who had mild COVID-19 (a few samples of this study predate the infection). Cell type and time point are not known. J is TRBJ2-5 and V is TRBV10-3; 7 positions match TRBD1. Sequencing was performed on PBMCs or a T cell subset sorted from them (not recorded which). CDR3 amino acids: CAISEAGTVQETQYF. The CDR3 region has the DNA TGTGCCATCAGTGAGGCCGGGACAGTCCAAGAGACCCAGTACTTC.